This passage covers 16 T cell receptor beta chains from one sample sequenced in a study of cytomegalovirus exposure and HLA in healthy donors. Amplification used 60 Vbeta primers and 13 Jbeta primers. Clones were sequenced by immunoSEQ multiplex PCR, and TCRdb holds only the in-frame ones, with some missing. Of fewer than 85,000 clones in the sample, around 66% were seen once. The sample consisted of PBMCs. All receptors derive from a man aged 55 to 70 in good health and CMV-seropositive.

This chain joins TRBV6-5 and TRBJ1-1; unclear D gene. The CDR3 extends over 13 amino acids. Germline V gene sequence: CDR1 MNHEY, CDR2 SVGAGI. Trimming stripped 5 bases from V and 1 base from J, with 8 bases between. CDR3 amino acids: CASSHGQNTEAFF. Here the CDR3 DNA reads TGTGCCAGCAGTCATGGGCAGAACACTGAAGCTTTCTTT.

CDR3 in DNA: TGTGCCAGCAGCTTAGTAGGGGGCGGGCCTTCTTCGCCGTTCTTC. Translated: CASSLVGGGPSSPFF. The genes are TRBV7-9 and TRBJ2-1; 7 positions agree with TRBD1. Germline trimming cut 1 base from V and 15 bases from J; bases unmatched to any gene: 15. The CDR3 spans 15 residues. Per the germline V gene, CDR1 is SEHNR and CDR2 is FQNEAQ (reference sequence). The variable domain in full, completed from reference TRBV7-9 and TRBJ2-1, reads DTGVSQNPRHKITKRGQNVTFRCDPISEHNRLYWYRQTLGQGPEFLTYFQNEAQLEKSRLLSDRFSAERPKGSFSTLEIQRTEQGDSAMYLCASSLVGGGPSSPFFGPGTRLTVL.

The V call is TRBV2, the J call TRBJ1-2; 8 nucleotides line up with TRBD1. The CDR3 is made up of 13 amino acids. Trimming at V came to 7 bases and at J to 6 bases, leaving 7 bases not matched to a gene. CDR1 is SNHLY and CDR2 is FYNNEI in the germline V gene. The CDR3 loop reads CASTEQGVNGYTF. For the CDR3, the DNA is TGTGCCAGCACAGAACAGGGGGTCAATGGCTACACCTTC.

This chain's CDR3 is CASRTGPNTEAFF. The CDR3 DNA reads as TGTGCCAGCAGGACAGGGCCGAACACTGAAGCTTTCTTT. The rearrangement uses TRBV27 and TRBJ1-1, with TRBD1 matching over 7 bases. Germline V gene data show CDR1 as MNHEY and CDR2 as SMNVEV (reference sequence). CDR3 length: 13 amino acids. V gave up 6 bases and J gave up 1 base; unmatched junction bases: 2.

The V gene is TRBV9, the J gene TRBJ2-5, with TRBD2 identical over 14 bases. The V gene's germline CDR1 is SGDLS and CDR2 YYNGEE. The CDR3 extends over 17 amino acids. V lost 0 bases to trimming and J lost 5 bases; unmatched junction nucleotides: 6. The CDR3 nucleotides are TGTGCCAGCAGCGTAGGAGGGACTAGCGGGGGCGGCGAGACCCAGTACTTC. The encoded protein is CASSVGGTSGGGETQYF.

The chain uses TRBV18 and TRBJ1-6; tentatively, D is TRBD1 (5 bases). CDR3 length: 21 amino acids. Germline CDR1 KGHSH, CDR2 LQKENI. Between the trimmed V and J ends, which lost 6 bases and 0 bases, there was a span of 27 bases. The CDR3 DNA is TGTGCCAGCTCCCACCAGGGTATGGAAGACCCTCCTTCCTCCTATAATTCACCCCTCCACTTT. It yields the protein CASSHQGMEDPPSSYNSPLHF.

The CDR3 spells CASSQVGGLWETQYF. CDR3 nucleotides: TGTGCCAGCAGCCAAGTGGGGGGGCTTTGGGAGACCCAGTACTTC. The V and J genes are TRBV14 and TRBJ2-5; D is possibly TRBD2 (7 bases). From germline, CDR1 is SGHDN and CDR2 FVKESK. The germline V and J ends were trimmed by 1 base and 5 bases, with 14 bases remaining between them. The CDR3 runs to 15 residues.

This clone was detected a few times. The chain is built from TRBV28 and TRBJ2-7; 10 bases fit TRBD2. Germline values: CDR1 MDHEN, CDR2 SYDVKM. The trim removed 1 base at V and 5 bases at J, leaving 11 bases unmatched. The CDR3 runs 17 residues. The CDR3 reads CASSLYRLAGPGDEQYF. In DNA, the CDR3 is TGTGCCAGCAGTTTATACCGACTAGCGGGCCCCGGCGACGAGCAGTACTTC.

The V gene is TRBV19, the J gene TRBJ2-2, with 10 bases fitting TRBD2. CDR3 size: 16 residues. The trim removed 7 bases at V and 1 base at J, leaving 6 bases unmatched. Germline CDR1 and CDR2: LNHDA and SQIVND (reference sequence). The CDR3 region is CASTPWTSGNTGELFF. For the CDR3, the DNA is TGTGCCAGTACCCCCTGGACTAGCGGGAACACCGGGGAGCTGTTTTTT.

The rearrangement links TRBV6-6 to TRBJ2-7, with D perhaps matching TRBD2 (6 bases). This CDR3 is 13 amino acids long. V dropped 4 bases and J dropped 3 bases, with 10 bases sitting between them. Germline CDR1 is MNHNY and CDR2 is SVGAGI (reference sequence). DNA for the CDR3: TGTGCCAGCAGTTTGGGGGGATTCTACGAGCAGTACTTC. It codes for CASSLGGFYEQYF.

The DNA of the CDR3 is TGTGCCAGCACCGAGCAGACGGGAACCTACAATGAGCAGTTCTTC. It specifies CASTEQTGTYNEQFF. The rearrangement uses TRBV2 and TRBJ2-1; maybe TRBD2 (5 bases). The CDR3 extends over 15 amino acids. The ends were cut back, 7 bases at V and 2 bases at J, with 15 bases in the middle. Germline V gives CDR1 SNHLY, CDR2 FYNNEI. The full variable domain, with the rest looked up from reference TRBV2 and TRBJ2-1, is EPEVTQTPSHQVTQMGQEVILRCVPISNHLYFYWYRQILGQKVEFLVSFYNNEISEKSEIFDDQFSVERPDGSNFTLKIRSTKLEDSAMYFCASTEQTGTYNEQFFGPGTRLTVL.

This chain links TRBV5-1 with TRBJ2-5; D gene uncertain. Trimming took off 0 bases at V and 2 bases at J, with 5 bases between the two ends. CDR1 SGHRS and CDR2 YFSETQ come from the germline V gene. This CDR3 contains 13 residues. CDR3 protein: CASSLVTQETQYF. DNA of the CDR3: TGCGCCAGCAGCTTGGTAACACAAGAGACCCAGTACTTC.

The CDR3 sequence: CASSLGAGAYNEQFF. The CDR3 DNA follows: TGTGCCAGCAGTTTAGGAGCGGGGGCCTACAATGAGCAGTTCTTC. The gene calls are TRBV27 and TRBJ2-1, with TRBD2 matching 8 bases. Germline V gene data show CDR1 as MNHEY and CDR2 as SMNVEV (reference sequence). CDR3 length equals 15 residues. With 2 bases clipped from V and 2 bases from J, the junction kept 2 bases outside the gene matches.

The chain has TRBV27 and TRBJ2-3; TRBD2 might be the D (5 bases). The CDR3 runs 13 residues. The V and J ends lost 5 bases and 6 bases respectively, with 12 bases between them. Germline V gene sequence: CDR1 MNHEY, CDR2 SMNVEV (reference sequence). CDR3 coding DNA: TGTGCCAGCAGTAGGGCCCCGGGGGATACGCAGTATTTT. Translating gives CASSRAPGDTQYF.

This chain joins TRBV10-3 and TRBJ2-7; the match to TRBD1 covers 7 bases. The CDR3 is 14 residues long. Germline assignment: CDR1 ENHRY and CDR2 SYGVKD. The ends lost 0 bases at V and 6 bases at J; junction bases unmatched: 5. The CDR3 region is CAISESTQGVEQYF. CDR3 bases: TGTGCCATCAGTGAGTCCACCCAGGGGGTCGAGCAGTACTTC.

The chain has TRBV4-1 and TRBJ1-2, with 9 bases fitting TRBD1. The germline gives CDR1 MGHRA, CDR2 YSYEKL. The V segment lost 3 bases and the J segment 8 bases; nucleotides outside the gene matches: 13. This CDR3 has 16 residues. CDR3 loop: CASSHAPGQGMDGYTF. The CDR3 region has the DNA TGCGCCAGCAGCCACGCTCCGGGACAGGGTATGGACGGCTACACCTTC.